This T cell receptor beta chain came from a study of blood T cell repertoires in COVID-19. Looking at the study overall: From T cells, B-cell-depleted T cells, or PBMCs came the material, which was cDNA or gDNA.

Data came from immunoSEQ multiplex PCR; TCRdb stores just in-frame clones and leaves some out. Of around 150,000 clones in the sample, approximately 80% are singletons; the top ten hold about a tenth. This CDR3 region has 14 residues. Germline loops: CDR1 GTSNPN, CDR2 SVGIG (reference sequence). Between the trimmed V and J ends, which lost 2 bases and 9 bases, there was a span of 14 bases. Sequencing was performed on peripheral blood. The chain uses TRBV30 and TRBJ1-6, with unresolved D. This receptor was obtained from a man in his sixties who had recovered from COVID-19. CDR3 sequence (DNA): TGTGCCTGGAGTCTGAACGGGATTGGTTCACCCCTCCACTTT. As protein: CAWSLNGIGSPLHF.